The 8 T cell receptor beta chains given below trace back to one sample, sequenced in a study of T cell responses to AZD1222 COVID-19 vaccine. Here immunoSEQ multiplex PCR was the method, and the copy in TCRdb shows in-frame clones only, minus some. The sample lists 25,000 or so clones, roughly 84% occurring once. The specimen comprised peripheral blood, sampled 28 days after the second AZD1222 dose. Source of these receptors: an adult who received the AZD1222 COVID-19 vaccine.

In its sample, this clone was seen once. This sequence joins TRBV11-2 and TRBJ2-6; D is ambiguous. This CDR3 spans 17 amino acids. Germline V gene lookup returns CDR1 SGHAT and CDR2 FQNNGV. Trimming pared 5 bases from V and 1 base from J, leaving 15 bases between. CDR3 residues: CASSPWAADSGANVLTF. CDR3 bases: TGTGCCAGCAGCCCCTGGGCCGCGGATTCTGGGGCCAACGTCCTGACTTTC.

The V call is TRBV29-1, the J call TRBJ2-2; 12 bases map to TRBD2. Germline V gives CDR1 SQVTM, CDR2 ANQGSEA. V lost 5 bases to trimming and J lost 0 bases; unmatched junction nucleotides: 4. This CDR3 comprises 16 residues. The DNA for the CDR3 is TGCAGCGTTTCGGGACTAGCGGGTGCGAACACCGGGGAGCTGTTTTTT. It codes for CSVSGLAGANTGELFF.

The chain joins TRBV12-3 or TRBV12-4 to TRBJ2-3; D is unresolved. V lost 5 bases and J lost 0, with 3 bases in between. The CDR3 contains 12 residues. The CDR3: CASSQSTDTQYF. The CDR3 nucleotides read TGTGCCAGCAGTCAGAGCACAGATACGCAGTATTTT.

The chain carries TRBV2 and TRBJ1-1, with no clear D. Germline V gene sequence: CDR1 SNHLY, CDR2 FYNNEI. There are 16 residues in the CDR3. V dropped 3 bases and J dropped 1 base, with 15 bases sitting between them. As DNA, the CDR3 is TGTGCCAGCAGTGAGAGGCCAGCACCACAGAACACTGAAGCTTTCTTT. Its translation: CASSERPAPQNTEAFF.

The rearrangement links TRBV5-1 to TRBJ1-4, with D maybe TRBD1 (6 bases). The CDR3 covers 14 residues. V lost 4 bases, J lost 6 bases, and 13 bases lay in between. Germline V lookup: CDR1 SGHRS, CDR2 YFSETQ. CDR3 amino acids: CASSAQGGDEKLFF. The CDR3 coding sequence is TGCGCCAGCAGCGCACAGGGAGGGGATGAAAAACTGTTTTTT.

This chain connects TRBV7-9 to TRBJ2-7; D possibly corresponds to TRBD2 (6 bases). This CDR3 contains 13 residues. CDR1 is SEHNR and CDR2 is FQNEAQ in the germline V gene (reference sequence). Between the trimmed V and J ends, which lost 8 bases and 6 bases, there was a span of 17 bases. DNA for the CDR3: TGTGCCAGCGGAACCCTCGGAGGGGCCGAGCAGTACTTC. It translates to CASGTLGGAEQYF.

The rearrangement links TRBV2 to TRBJ2-7; the D gene is possibly TRBD1 (5 bases). Germline V CDR1 and CDR2: SNHLY, FYNNEI. V was pared by 3 bases and J by 2 bases, with 8 bases between. The CDR3 consists of 13 residues. The CDR3: CASSEGPAYEQYF. The CDR3 nucleotides read TGTGCCAGCAGTGAGGGGCCAGCCTACGAGCAGTACTTC.

The chain couples TRBV14 to TRBJ2-1; D is perhaps TRBD1 or TRBD2 (5 bases each). CDR1 is SGHDN, CDR2 FVKESK, per germline. CDR3 size: 14 residues. Trimming removed 0 bases at V and 9 bases at J, with 12 bases between. The CDR3 region has the DNA TGTGCCAGCAGCCAAGAACATGGGGGAGCTGAGCAGTTCTTC. Protein sequence: CASSQEHGGAEQFF.